This T cell receptor (beta chain) was captured in a study of blood T cell repertoires in COVID-19. Clones were sequenced by immunoSEQ multiplex PCR, and TCRdb holds only the in-frame ones, with some missing. The table includes 250,000 or so clones, approximately 88% detected once. The CDR3 has 16 amino acids. V was pared by 5 bases and J by 1 base, with 11 bases of the junction left unmatched. The germline V gene encodes CDR1 SGHRS and CDR2 YFSETQ. The chain employs TRBV5-1 and TRBJ1-2; 7 bases fit TRBD1. This sequence was found in a woman aged 30 to 39 with COVID-19, enrolled during active disease. Sequenced: peripheral blood. CDR3 DNA: TGCGCCAGCAGGGCACAGGGGTACATGAGTAACTATGGCTACACCTTC. This gives the protein CASRAQGYMSNYGYTF.